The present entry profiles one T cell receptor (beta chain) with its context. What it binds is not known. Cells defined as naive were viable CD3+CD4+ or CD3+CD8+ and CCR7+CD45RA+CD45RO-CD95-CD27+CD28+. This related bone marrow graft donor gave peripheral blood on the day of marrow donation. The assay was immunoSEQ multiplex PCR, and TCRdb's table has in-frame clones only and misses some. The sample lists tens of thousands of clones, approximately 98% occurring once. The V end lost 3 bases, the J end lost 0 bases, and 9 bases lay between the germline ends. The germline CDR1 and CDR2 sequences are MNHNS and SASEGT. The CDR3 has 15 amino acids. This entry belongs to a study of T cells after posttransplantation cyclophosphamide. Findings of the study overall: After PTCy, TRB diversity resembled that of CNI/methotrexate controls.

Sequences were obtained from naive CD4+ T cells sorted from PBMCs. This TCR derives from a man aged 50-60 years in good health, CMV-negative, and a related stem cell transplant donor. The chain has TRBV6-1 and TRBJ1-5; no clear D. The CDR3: CASSDGSYSNQPQHF. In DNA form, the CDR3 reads TGTGCCAGCAGTGACGGGAGCTATAGCAATCAGCCCCAGCATTTT.